These 11 T cell receptor beta chains were sequenced from one sample in a study of cytomegalovirus exposure and HLA in healthy donors. Both 60 Vbeta primers and 13 Jbeta primers went into the PCR. Method: immunoSEQ multiplex PCR; TCRdb's copy keeps in-frame clones and lacks some. The data show about 98,000 clones, with 80% to 85% seen just once and approximately 1.5% held by the top ten. The sample taken for sequencing was PBMCs. The receptors come from a man aged 35 to 55 in good health and CMV-seronegative.

The V call is TRBV30, the J call TRBJ2-5; possibly TRBD2 for D (5 bases). The length of the CDR3 is 13 residues. The germline V gene encodes CDR1 GTSNPN and CDR2 SVGIG (reference sequence). The V end was cut by 2 bases, the J end by 2 bases, with 9 bases between. CDR3 DNA sequence: TGTGCCTGGAGTCTGGGGAGTCAAGAGACCCAGTACTTC. Translated, it gives CAWSLGSQETQYF.

The chain is built from TRBV6-5 and TRBJ1-5; D is undetermined. V lost 2 bases and J lost 2, with 4 bases in between. CDR1 is MNHEY and CDR2 is SVGAGI in the germline V gene. The CDR3 is made up of 13 amino acids. CDR3 nucleotides: TGTGCCAGCAGTTACGGAGGCAATCAGCCCCAGCATTTT. It is translated as CASSYGGNQPQHF.

This clone was recorded once. The CDR3 region has the DNA TGCGCCAGCAGTGAGACCGGCCAGGGCTATGGCTACACCTTC. Its protein is CASSETGQGYGYTF. J is TRBJ1-2 and V is TRBV10-1; tentatively, D is TRBD1 (5 bases). This CDR3 spans 14 amino acids. Between the trimmed V and J ends, which lost 2 bases and 4 bases, there was a span of 11 bases. Germline CDR1 WNHNN, CDR2 SYGVQD (reference sequence).

The chain is built from TRBV10-3 and TRBJ2-1; 10 bases are a match to TRBD2. Losses at the gene ends were 6 bases for V and 7 bases for J; bases not matched to a gene: 6. The CDR3 covers 14 residues. Germline V CDR1 and CDR2: ENHRY, SYGVKD. CDR3 DNA sequence: TGTGCCATCAGGGCTAGCGGGGGTAGTAATGAGCAGTTCTTC. Translating gives CAIRASGGSNEQFF.

This clone was detected only once. J is TRBJ1-1 and V is TRBV7-8; D is uncertain. CDR3 length: 11 amino acids. Trimming stripped 2 bases from V and 11 bases from J, with 9 bases between. Germline V gene data show CDR1 as SGHVS and CDR2 as FQNEAQ. CDR3: CASSLTGWAFF. The CDR3 coding sequence is TGTGCCAGCAGCTTAACGGGGTGGGCTTTCTTT. Using reference TRBV7-8 and TRBJ1-1 for the parts outside the CDR3, the full variable domain is GAGVSQSPRYKVAKRGQDVALRCDPISGHVSLFWYQQALGQGPEFLTYFQNEAQLDKSGLPSDRFFAERPEGSVSTLKIQRTQQEDSAVYLCASSLTGWAFFGQGTRLTVV.

This chain joins TRBV10-2 and TRBJ2-5, with a possible D match to TRBD2 (6 bases). The J call may be faulty, since TRBJ2-7 better matches the DNA end. Germline values: CDR1 WSHSY, CDR2 SAAADI. The CDR3 spans 13 residues. CDR3 amino acids: CASITSTGPEQYF. Here the CDR3 DNA reads TGCGCCAGCATAACTAGCACGGGGCCCGAGCAGTACTTC.

V is TRBV19 and J is TRBJ1-5, with a weak D call TRBD1 (6 bases). Deletions cut 8 bases from V and 2 bases from J, with 16 bases between. The CDR3 extends over 15 amino acids. The germline V gene encodes CDR1 LNHDA and CDR2 SQIVND (reference sequence). The CDR3 DNA follows: TGTGCCAGTTCTCAGGACAGCTTTGGCAATCAGCCCCAGCATTTT. Amino acid sequence: CASSQDSFGNQPQHF.

The V gene is TRBV4-1, the J gene TRBJ1-6; D ambiguous. The CDR3 is 15 amino acids. V was pared by 3 bases and J by 3 bases, with 9 bases between. Per the germline V gene, CDR1 is MGHRA and CDR2 is YSYEKL. The CDR3 loop is CASSHVGSYNSPLHF. The CDR3 DNA follows: TGCGCCAGCAGCCATGTGGGGAGCTATAATTCACCCCTCCACTTT.

V usage is TRBV7-2 and J usage is TRBJ1-2; 9 bases fit TRBD1. The CDR3 runs to 14 residues. Germline CDR1 and CDR2: SGHTA and FQGNSA. V lost 2 bases and J lost 5; bases outside the gene matches: 3. The chain's CDR3 is CASSLSGQGYGYTF. The CDR3 DNA follows: TGTGCCAGCAGCTTATCGGGACAGGGTTATGGCTACACCTTC.

This rearrangement joins TRBV6-5 to TRBJ1-5; 7 bases align to TRBD1. Germline V gene sequence: CDR1 MNHEY, CDR2 SVGAGI. After removal of 5 bases from V and 3 bases from J, the junction contained 7 bases not matched to a gene. The CDR3 has 15 amino acids. The CDR3 spells CASSPTGRSNQPQHF. The CDR3 DNA reads TGTGCCAGCAGTCCGACAGGGAGATCCAATCAGCCCCAGCATTTT.

The chain recombines TRBV27 with TRBJ2-1; 10 bases agree with TRBD2. Germline CDR1 MNHEY, CDR2 SMNVEV (reference sequence). The V segment lost 1 base and the J segment 8 bases; nucleotides outside the gene matches: 5. The CDR3 is 15 residues long. CDR3 residues: CASSLLAGGRDEQFF. The CDR3 DNA reads as TGTGCCAGCAGTTTATTAGCGGGGGGCCGGGATGAGCAGTTCTTC.